This entry lists 28 T cell receptor beta chains sequenced from one sample in a study of blood T cells in healthy people across ages. Then a second PCR, running roughly 7 to 11 cycles, was carried out with a sample-barcoded 5' primer and a J-beta primer mix. MiXCR, run by TCRdb on the 5' RACE reads, gives a single entry per CDR3 protein. The data show some 1.5 million distinct CDR3 sequences, about 42% seen once. The sample taken for sequencing was blood. These receptors all stem from a woman younger than 30 in good health.

The chain couples TRBV28 to TRBJ2-5; 10 bases agree with TRBD2. The end of the DNA fits TRBJ2-7 better, so the J call may be wrong. The CDR3 runs 15 residues. CDR1 is MDHEN and CDR2 is SYDVKM in the germline V gene. The CDR3 spells CASSPELAGIVEQYF. Written as DNA, the CDR3 is TGTGCCAGCAGCCCCGAACTAGCGGGAATCGTCGAGCAGTACTTC.

This clonotype was detected a few times. The rearrangement uses TRBV4-2 and TRBJ1-1; D not resolved. The V and J ends lost 1 base and 1 base respectively, with 7 bases between them. The germline gives CDR1 LGHNA, CDR2 YNFKEQ. This CDR3 comprises 14 residues. CDR3 region: CASSQAQPNTEAFF. DNA for the CDR3: TGTGCCAGCAGCCAAGCTCAGCCGAACACTGAAGCTTTCTTT.

This clonotype was observed a handful of times. This chain connects TRBV25-1 to TRBJ2-7, with D possibly matching TRBD1 (5 bases). V shed 10 bases and J shed 2 bases, with 15 bases lying between them. Germline assignment: CDR1 MGHDK and CDR2 SYGVNS. The CDR3 is 13 residues long. The CDR3 sequence is CATGHLSPYEQYF. DNA of the CDR3: TGTGCCACCGGACACTTATCACCCTACGAGCAGTACTTC.

The chain carries TRBV6-5 and TRBJ2-7; D unclear. In germline, CDR1 is MNHEY, CDR2 SVGAGI. Trimming took off 1 base at V and 2 bases at J, with 12 bases between the two ends. The CDR3 is 15 amino acids. CDR3 in amino acids: CASSYFPGRAYEQYF. CDR3 nucleotide sequence: TGTGCCAGCAGTTACTTTCCCGGCAGAGCCTACGAGCAGTACTTC.

Notes on this clonotype: At one of its ends the junction is not consistent with the germline gene, which may arise from a read error. This chain uses TRBV20-1 with TRBJ2-3; D may match TRBD1 or TRBD2 (5 bases each). This CDR3 has 14 residues. Germline CDR1 is DFQATT and CDR2 is SNEGSKA (reference sequence). The CDR3 nucleotides are TGCAGTGCTAGGGGGGTTGAAGGCACAGGTACGCAGTATTTT. This codes for CSARGVEGTGTQYF.

This clonotype was found a few times. The rearrangement uses TRBV4-1 and TRBJ2-2; D is perhaps TRBD1 (6 bases). Between the trimmed V and J ends, which lost 4 bases and 6 bases, there was a span of 9 bases. This CDR3 contains 13 residues. Germline CDR1 reads MGHRA; CDR2 reads YSYEKL. CDR3 sequence: CASSRGQPGELFF. In DNA, the CDR3 is TGCGCCAGCAGCCGAGGACAGCCCGGGGAGCTGTTTTTT.

In its sample, this clonotype was seen a few times. The V call is TRBV11-2, the J call TRBJ1-1; 7 bases are shared with TRBD1. Germline V CDR1 and CDR2: SGHAT, FQNNGV. This CDR3 has 15 amino acids. V dropped 4 bases and J dropped 3; count of bases not matched to a gene: 8. CDR3: CASSSEYRGYTEAFF. The CDR3 nucleotides are TGTGCCAGCAGCTCGGAATACAGGGGCTACACTGAAGCTTTCTTT.

The chain recombines TRBV20-1 with TRBJ2-1; 9 bases align to TRBD2. The CDR3 sequence is 14 residues long. The J segment lost 5 bases and the V segment lost 3 bases, leaving 5 bases of the junction unmatched. In germline, CDR1 is DFQATT, CDR2 SNEGSKA (reference sequence). CDR3 DNA sequence: TGCAGTGCTAGTGGGGGGACTAGCAACAATGAGCAGTTCTTC. Translation gives CSASGGTSNNEQFF.

This rearrangement joins TRBV6-5 to TRBJ2-7; tentative D call: TRBD2 (5 bases). CDR1 is MNHEY, CDR2 SVGAGI, per germline. The V end was cut by 5 bases, the J end by 3 bases, with 14 bases between. The CDR3 totals 14 residues. DNA of the CDR3: TGTGCCAGCAGTGGGAGAACAAGGTTCTACGAGCAGTACTTC. This sequence encodes CASSGRTRFYEQYF.

This clonotype was seen at least ten times. A junction boundary mismatches the germline segment, possibly from a read error. The V gene is TRBV12-3 or TRBV12-4, the J gene TRBJ2-5; 8 bases line up with TRBD2. CDR3 size: 14 residues. The CDR3, as DNA: TGCGCCAGCAGCCCAGGACTAGCCCGGGAGACCCAGTACTTC. Translated: CASSPGLARETQYF.

This clonotype was observed a handful of times. The genes are TRBV11-2 and TRBJ1-2; tentatively, D is TRBD1 (5 bases). Trimming took 1 base from V and 5 from J, leaving 11 bases between them. This CDR3 region has 14 residues. Germline V gene data show CDR1 as SGHAT and CDR2 as FQNNGV. This CDR3 is CASSLGSGPYGYTF. The CDR3 bases are TGTGCCAGCAGCTTAGGATCAGGGCCATATGGCTACACCTTC.

The rearrangement links TRBV4-3 to TRBJ1-1, with D possibly being TRBD1 (5 bases). The V end lost 1 base, the J end lost 0 bases, and 9 bases lay between the germline ends. Germline V lookup: CDR1 LGHNA, CDR2 YSLEER. The CDR3 is made up of 15 amino acids. The CDR3 bases are TGCGCCAGCAGCCAAGCCTTAGGGGTGAACACTGAAGCTTTCTTT. Translated: CASSQALGVNTEAFF.

This clonotype was observed a few times. V usage is TRBV6-5 and J usage is TRBJ1-2; TRBD1 matches at 7 bases. Germline assignment: CDR1 MNHEY and CDR2 SVGAGI. The CDR3 sequence is 14 residues long. V trimming: 4 bases; J trimming: 5 bases; junction bases outside the gene matches: 7. This chain's CDR3 is CASSSSRGAYGYTF. CDR3 DNA: TGTGCCAGCAGTTCTTCCAGGGGGGCGTATGGCTACACCTTC.

This clonotype was counted between two and nine times. The J gene is TRBJ1-4, the V gene TRBV3-1; D remains ambiguous. V gave up 1 base and J gave up 2 bases, with 14 bases separating them. CDR1 is LGHDT and CDR2 is YNNKEL in the germline V gene (reference sequence). This CDR3 has 17 amino acids. The CDR3 DNA reads TGTGCCAGCAGCCAAGTTTATGGCCCCCCGACTAATGAAAAACTGTTTTTT. Amino acids: CASSQVYGPPTNEKLFF.

V and J are TRBV12-3 or TRBV12-4 and TRBJ1-4, with 10 bases lining up with TRBD1. This CDR3 region has 17 residues. Losses at the gene ends were 6 bases for V and 8 bases for J; bases not matched to a gene: 15. CDR3 DNA: TGTGCCAGCAGCCCATGGGACAGGGGATCGGTCGGGGAAAAACTGTTTTTT. Encoded protein: CASSPWDRGSVGEKLFF.

This chain joins TRBV29-1 and TRBJ2-3; 11 bases match TRBD2. This CDR3 has 14 amino acids. J was trimmed by 7 bases and V by 7 bases; bases with no gene match: 10. Germline CDR1 SQVTM, CDR2 ANQGSEA. CDR3 bases: TGCAGCGCAGTGTTTAGCGGGAGGGTGTATACGCAGTATTTT. It yields the protein CSAVFSGRVYTQYF.

The chain uses TRBV7-9 and TRBJ2-5; 8 nucleotides match TRBD1. Germline V lookup: CDR1 SEHNR, CDR2 FQNEAQ (reference sequence). This CDR3 is 15 amino acids long. V was pared by 0 bases and J by 4 bases, with 4 bases of the junction left unmatched. CDR3 sequence reads: CASSLAGTGPETQYF. CDR3 coding DNA: TGTGCCAGCAGCTTAGCAGGGACAGGCCCAGAGACCCAGTACTTC.

This clonotype has just one count. The junction does not match germline at one end; this may be a read error. CDR3 nucleotides: TGCACCAGCAGCCAAGAGGCGAGAGATACGCAGTATTTT. The encoded protein is CTSSQEARDTQYF. V and J are TRBV4-1 and TRBJ2-3; D gene ambiguous. Germline loops: CDR1 MGHRA, CDR2 YSYEKL. This CDR3 comprises 13 residues.

This chain joins TRBV7-9 and TRBJ1-1; D is unclear. Between the trimmed V and J ends, which lost 1 base and 8 bases, there was a span of 17 bases. CDR1 is SEHNR and CDR2 is FQNEAQ in the germline V gene (reference sequence). The CDR3 runs to 15 residues. Here the CDR3 DNA reads TGTGCCAGCAGCTTAGGGGAGCAGGAGGGCGAGGAAGCTTTCTTT. Encoded protein: CASSLGEQEGEEAFF. The full variable domain, its missing parts supplied by reference TRBV7-9 and TRBJ1-1, is DTGVSQNPRHKITKRGQNVTFRCDPISEHNRLYWYRQTLGQGPEFLTYFQNEAQLEKSRLLSDRFSAERPKGSFSTLEIQRTEQGDSAMYLCASSLGEQEGEEAFFGQGTRLTVV.

This clonotype has just one count. The J gene is TRBJ2-7, the V gene TRBV7-2; D assignment may be TRBD1 or TRBD2 (5 bases each). The CDR3 spans 15 residues. CDR1 and CDR2 from the germline V gene are SGHTA and FQGNSA. V was cut by 3 bases and J by 3 bases, with 15 bases left in between. CDR3 nucleotides: TGTGCCAGCAGCTTTAGGGGTACAAGCGGCTACGAGCAGTACTTC. The encoded protein is CASSFRGTSGYEQYF.

This clonotype was recorded a few times. This rearrangement joins TRBV7-9 to TRBJ2-1, with no clear D. Deletions cut 8 bases from V and 5 bases from J, with 10 bases between. The CDR3 totals 12 residues. Germline CDR1 is SEHNR and CDR2 is FQNEAQ (reference sequence). The CDR3 protein is CASGFDHNEQFF. In DNA, the CDR3 is TGTGCCAGCGGTTTTGATCACAATGAGCAGTTCTTC.

The table lists this clonotype with a few counts. The rearrangement joins TRBV12-3 or TRBV12-4 to TRBJ1-6, with unresolved D. This CDR3 is built from 13 residues. Between the trimmed V and J ends, which lost 7 bases and 5 bases, there was a span of 9 bases. CDR3 residues: CASTSLDNSPLHF. CDR3 bases: TGTGCCAGCACTTCCCTGGATAATTCACCCCTCCACTTT.

This clonotype was observed a few times. The V gene is TRBV18, the J gene TRBJ1-2; the D gene is possibly TRBD1 (6 bases). Per the germline V gene, CDR1 is KGHSH and CDR2 is LQKENI. This CDR3 is built from 14 residues. The V end lost 1 base, the J end lost 8 bases, and 14 bases lay between the germline ends. CDR3 sequence: CASSPQGVSEGYTF. CDR3 DNA sequence: TGTGCCAGCTCACCACAGGGGGTCAGCGAGGGCTACACCTTC.

The rearrangement uses TRBV24-1 and TRBJ2-1; no definite D call. Germline CDR1 is KGHDR and CDR2 is SFDVKD. V lost 2 bases, J lost 5 bases, and 9 bases lay in between. CDR3 length: 14 amino acids. CDR3 DNA: TGTGCCACCAGTGATTCCAGCTCTAACAATGAGCAGTTCTTC. This translates into CATSDSSSNNEQFF.

This clonotype occurred a few times. This chain links TRBV4-3 with TRBJ1-6; unclear D gene. The CDR3 sequence is 14 residues long. The germline gives CDR1 LGHNA, CDR2 YSLEER. The V end lost 1 base, the J end lost 9 bases, and 10 bases lay between the germline ends. CDR3 loop: CASSQGNSASPLHF. The CDR3 DNA is TGCGCCAGCAGCCAAGGGAACAGTGCTTCACCCCTCCACTTT.

The CDR3, as DNA: TGTGCCAGCATTCGGGGGTATGAGACCCAGTTCTTC. It translates to CASIRGYETQFF. The chain joins TRBV2 to TRBJ2-1; D might be TRBD2 (6 bases). Germline CDR1 is SNHLY and CDR2 is FYNNEI. V dropped 7 bases and J dropped 13 bases, with 17 bases sitting between them. The CDR3 runs to 12 residues.

This CDR3 reads CATSDPQGSNYGYTF. CDR3 in DNA: TGTGCCACCAGTGATCCTCAGGGTTCTAACTATGGCTACACCTTC. This rearrangement joins TRBV24-1 to TRBJ1-2; possibly TRBD1 for D (5 bases). Germline V lookup: CDR1 KGHDR, CDR2 SFDVKD. This CDR3 region has 15 residues. V was clipped by 3 bases and J by 0 bases, with 10 bases between them.

The rearrangement links TRBV5-1 to TRBJ2-7, with 12 bases lining up with TRBD2. The DNA end is more similar to TRBJ2-5, so the J call may be wrong. Germline assignment: CDR1 SGHRS and CDR2 YFSETQ. The length of the CDR3 is 16 residues. The CDR3 region has the DNA TGCGCCAGCAGCTGGAGGACTAGCGGGGTCTCAGAGACCCAGTACTTC. It yields the protein CASSWRTSGVSETQYF.